The T cell receptor (beta chain) described here comes from a study of blood T cell repertoires in COVID-19. Background on the study: COVID-19 samples from acute and convalescent phases originated in the United States, Italy and Spain. PBMCs, B-cell-depleted T cells, or T cells were the source of the cDNA or gDNA that made up the material.

Under the authors' procedure: Counts of nucleated cells, estimated from reference gene primer amplification, were obtained. Assay: immunoSEQ multiplex PCR; the TCRdb copy retains only in-frame clones and omits some. Clonal size and the V and J genes are those of that table, whereas D and trimming came from the DNA. This sample has 100,000 to 150,000 clones, with more than 70% found just once. Germline V gene data show CDR1 as LNHNV and CDR2 as YYDKDF (reference sequence). V shed 3 bases, J shed 4 bases, and the junction held 5 bases outside the gene matches. The CDR3 loop spans 14 amino acids. This clone appeared a single time.

The chain carries TRBV15 and TRBJ1-2, with 7 bases identical to TRBD1. The TCR sequence derives from a woman aged 25 to 39 who had recovered from COVID-19. Specimen: peripheral blood. The CDR3 here is CATSSDRVGYGYTF. The CDR3 DNA reads as TGTGCCACCAGCAGCGACAGGGTGGGCTATGGCTACACCTTC.